This T cell receptor beta chain was recorded in a study of CD4 T cells in relation to SARS-CoV-2 and coronaviruses. Broader study findings: Compared with monoreactive clones, crossreactive clones showed significantly weaker SARS-CoV-2 expansion.

Roughly 100,000 naive or memory CD4+ cells were cultured with CEF peptides for approximately 11 days. Sequenced by immunoSEQ multiplex PCR; TCRdb stores in-frame clones only, minus some. The sample shows around 34,000 clones, around four fifths of them seen only once. Trimming cost V 7 bases and J 5 bases, with 12 bases left between them. From germline, CDR1 is SNHLY and CDR2 FYNNEI. The CDR3 length is 13 residues. In regard to this clone: Its antigen is still unknown.

V is TRBV2 and J is TRBJ1-5; perhaps TRBD1 as D (6 bases). This receptor was identified in an adult with COVID-19. The material sequenced was memory CD4+ T cells from PBMCs, cultured in vitro. Written as DNA, the CDR3 is TGTGCCAGCAAAGGACAGCTAGATCAGCCCCAGCATTTT. Its protein product is CASKGQLDQPQHF.